Listed below are T cell receptor beta chains from one sample, sequenced in a study of cytomegalovirus exposure and HLA in healthy donors. Measured with immunoSEQ multiplex PCR; TCRdb has only the in-frame clones, and not every one. The table records more than 150,000 clones, roughly 82% of them present only once. Sequenced: PBMCs. The receptors here all came from a man aged 18 to 30 in good health and CMV-seropositive. CDR3s include the opening cysteine and the closing phenylalanine or tryptophan. D genes are given only for firm matches. Size is omitted from some rows. Given values are once, few, many or a class for expanded clones.

>TRBV16|.|few|TRBJ1-5
TGTGCCAGCAGCCTGTTGGTATGGGGCCAGCCCCAGCATTTT
CASSLLVWGQPQHF
>TRBV5-1|.|.|TRBJ2-7
TGCGCCAGCAGCTCCCAGGGGGGCTACGAGCAGTACTTC
CASSSQGGYEQYF
>TRBV27|TRBD1|.|TRBJ1-2
TGTGCCAGCAGTCCCAACCCCCTCTCAAAGGGGGCGACCTATGGCTACACCTTC
CASSPNPLSKGATYGYTF
>TRBV19|.|.|TRBJ1-2
TGTGCCAGTAGGCCCCGAGGAGCTAACTATGGCTACACCTTC
CASRPRGANYGYTF
>TRBV4-3|TRBD1|once|TRBJ2-7
TGCGCCAGCAGCCAAGATCCCGTAACTTTCCAGGACAGGGTTTACTACGAGCAGTACTTC
CASSQDPVTFQDRVYYEQYF
>TRBV6-1|.|.|TRBJ1-1
TGTGCCAGCAGTGAGGTCGCGGATACTGAAGCTTTCTTT
CASSEVADTEAFF
>TRBV5-1|.|.|TRBJ1-4
TGCGCCAGCAGCCCGGGGGGTGCAACTAATGAAAAACTGTTTTTT
CASSPGGATNEKLFF
>TRBV4-3|TRBD1|.|TRBJ1-5
TGCGCCAGCAGCCTGTGGACAGGTAGCACTCAGCCCCAGCATTTT
CASSLWTGSTQPQHF
>TRBV11-2|.|once|TRBJ2-7
TGTGCCAGCACCATCCACAGGGATTACGAGCAGTACTTC
CASTIHRDYEQYF
>TRBV30|TRBD2|.|TRBJ2-7
TGTGCCTGGAGGGGGACTAGTCCTTCCTACGAGCAGTACTTC
CAWRGTSPSYEQYF
>TRBV29-1|TRBD2|.|TRBJ2-7
TGCAGCGTTGCTGGGTTAGCGGGAGGGGACCCCTACGAGCAGTACTTC
CSVAGLAGGDPYEQYF
>TRBV5-4|.|.|TRBJ2-3
TGTGCCAGCAGCTTGACCACTACCGACACAGATACGCAGTATTTT
CASSLTTTDTDTQYF
>TRBV7-3|TRBD2|once|TRBJ2-1
TGTGCCAGCAGCTTAACTCGCCTAGCGGGAGGTTATGAGCAGTTCTTC
CASSLTRLAGGYEQFF
>TRBV5-4|TRBD1|.|TRBJ1-2
TGTGCCAGCAGCTTGGGGACAGGGGGCAACTATGGCTACACCTTC
CASSLGTGGNYGYTF
>TRBV5-1|TRBD2|once|TRBJ2-1
TGCGCCAGCAGCTCTACTAGCGGGAGTTACAATGAGCAGTTCTTC
CASSSTSGSYNEQFF
>TRBV5-1|TRBD2|.|TRBJ2-7
TGCGCCAGCAGCCCGCCTAGCGGGAGTGGCAGGCAGTACTTC
CASSPPSGSGRQYF
>TRBV27|TRBD1|.|TRBJ1-1
TGTGCCAGCGGACAGACAGGGGGGAACACTGAAGCTTTCTTT
CASGQTGGNTEAFF
>TRBV19|TRBD2|.|TRBJ2-1
TGTGCCAGTACCCCTAGCGGGCGGTTTCTAAATGAGCAGTTCTTC
CASTPSGRFLNEQFF
>TRBV4-1|.|.|TRBJ2-1
TGCGCCAGCAGCCTTAACAGCGGAGACTACAATGAGCAGTTCTTC
CASSLNSGDYNEQFF
>TRBV9|.|.|TRBJ2-6
TGTGCCAGCAGCGCGGACAGAGCCTCTGGGGCCAACGTCCTGACTTTC
CASSADRASGANVLTF